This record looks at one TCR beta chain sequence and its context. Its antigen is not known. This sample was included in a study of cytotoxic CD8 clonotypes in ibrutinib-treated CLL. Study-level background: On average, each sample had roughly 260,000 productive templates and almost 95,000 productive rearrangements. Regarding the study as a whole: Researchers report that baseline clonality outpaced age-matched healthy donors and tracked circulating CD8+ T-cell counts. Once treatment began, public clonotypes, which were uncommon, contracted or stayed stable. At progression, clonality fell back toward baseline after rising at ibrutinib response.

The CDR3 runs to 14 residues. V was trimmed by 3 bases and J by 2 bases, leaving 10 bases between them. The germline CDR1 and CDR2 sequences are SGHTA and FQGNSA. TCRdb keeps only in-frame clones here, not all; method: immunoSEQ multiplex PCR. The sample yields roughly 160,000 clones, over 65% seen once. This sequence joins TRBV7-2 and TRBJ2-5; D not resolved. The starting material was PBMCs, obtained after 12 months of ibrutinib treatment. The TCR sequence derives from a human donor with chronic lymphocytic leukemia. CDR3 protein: CASSLSDNQETQYF. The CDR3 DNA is TGTGCCAGCAGCTTGTCTGATAATCAAGAGACCCAGTACTTC.